This TCR beta chain was observed in a study of blood T cell repertoires in COVID-19. Study summary: COVID-19 samples, acute and convalescent, were from the United States, Italy and Spain. T cells, B-cell-depleted T cells, or PBMCs supplied cDNA or gDNA.

Libraries were prepared by immunoSEQ multiplex PCR; TCRdb keeps only in-frame clonotypes and omits some of them. The data hold roughly 230,000 clones, with 80% to 90% observed a single time. Only a few counts were recorded for this clone. J gave up 2 bases and V 10 bases, and 4 bases lay outside the gene matches. Germline V lookup: CDR1 KGHDR, CDR2 SFDVKD. The CDR3 contains 13 residues. The J gene is TRBJ2-3, the V gene TRBV24-1, with 8 bases that match TRBD1. Material for sequencing was peripheral blood. The receptor's source is a woman aged 40 to 50 who had recovered from COVID-19. The CDR3 protein is CATKGQDTDTQYF. CDR3 DNA: TGTGCCACTAAGGGACAGGACACAGATACGCAGTATTTT.